Listed below are T cell receptor beta chains from one sample, sequenced in a study of CD8+ T cells in alopecia areata. Only in-frame clones appear in the TCRdb table, and some are missing; sequencing was by immunoSEQ multiplex PCR. The table has about 220,000 clones, about three fifths seen once. The sample here was CD4+ T cells sorted from blood, taken at week 4, from a patient treated with tofacitinib. These receptors were collected from a human donor with alopecia areata. CDR3s include the opening cysteine and the closing phenylalanine or tryptophan. D genes are given only for firm matches. Not every row has a clone size; where given, it reads once, few, many or a size class.

few	TRBJ1-4	-	TRBV4-3	15	CASSQIPGRGEKLFF	TGCGCCAGCAGCCAAATCCCGGGGCGCGGGGAAAAACTGTTTTTT
-	TRBJ2-7	-	TRBV7-3	13	CASSPPGSYEQYF	TGTGCCAGCAGCCCCCCGGGGTCCTACGAGCAGTACTTC
-	TRBJ1-2	-	TRBV2	13	CASSEAVGYGYTF	TGTGCCAGCAGTGAAGCGGTGGGCTATGGCTACACCTTC
-	TRBJ2-7	-	TRBV28	14	CASSFPPRVHEQYF	TGTGCCAGCAGTTTCCCCCCCAGGGTGCACGAGCAGTACTTC
-	TRBJ1-4	-	TRBV23-1	14	CASSPGMANEKLFF	TGCGCCAGCAGTCCGGGGATGGCTAATGAAAAACTGTTTTTT
-	TRBJ2-7	-	TRBV6-5	13	CASSPQGTYEQYF	TGTGCCAGCAGTCCACAAGGAACCTACGAGCAGTACTTC
few	TRBJ2-7	-	TRBV6-1	12	CASRGHSYEQYF	TGTGCCAGCAGAGGCCACAGCTACGAGCAGTACTTC
-	TRBJ1-2	-	TRBV18	15	CASSPPPVLAAGYTF	TGTGCCAGCTCACCACCTCCGGTGTTGGCAGCGGGCTACACCTTC
once	TRBJ2-5	-	TRBV5-1	14	CASSLLADQETQYF	TGCGCCAGCAGCCTCCTAGCAGACCAAGAGACCCAGTACTTC
-	TRBJ1-2	TRBD1	TRBV14	14	CASSQGGQDYGYTF	TGTGCCAGCAGCCAAGGAGGACAGGACTATGGCTACACCTTC
-	TRBJ2-1	-	TRBV2	13	CASRESHDTEQFF	TGTGCCAGCAGGGAATCACACGACACTGAGCAGTTCTTC
-	TRBJ2-7	-	TRBV14	14	CASSQSWVTYEQYF	TGTGCCAGCAGCCAATCGTGGGTAACCTACGAGCAGTACTTC
few	TRBJ2-7	-	TRBV5-5	13	CASSSQGYYEQYF	TGTGCCAGCAGCTCTCAGGGTTACTACGAGCAGTACTTC
-	TRBJ1-2	-	TRBV14	12	CASSRRGLGYTF	TGTGCCAGCAGCCGGAGGGGGTTGGGCTACACCTTC
-	TRBJ1-2	-	TRBV29-1	11	CSVDREYGYTF	TGCAGCGTTGATCGGGAATATGGCTACACCTTC
few	TRBJ1-1	-	TRBV29-1	13	CSVASLRDTEAFF	TGCAGCGTTGCGTCCTTAAGGGACACTGAAGCTTTCTTT
few	TRBJ1-6	TRBD1	TRBV25-1	15	CASSDPWTGNSPLHF	TGTGCCAGCAGTGACCCTTGGACAGGGAATTCACCCCTCCACTTT
few	TRBJ2-3	-	TRBV11-2	13	CASSLRTGDTQYF	TGTGCCAGCAGCTTACGGACTGGAGATACGCAGTATTTT
-	TRBJ2-4	-	TRBV4-1	15	CASSQGRDDKNIQYF	TGTGCCAGCAGCCAAGGTCGGGATGACAAAAACATTCAGTACTTC
-	TRBJ1-2	-	TRBV27	15	CASSRQGREALGYTF	TGTGCCAGCAGCCGCCAGGGCAGAGAGGCCCTTGGCTACACCTTC
-	TRBJ2-1	-	TRBV9	14	CASSVAVEGNEQFF	TGTGCCAGCAGCGTAGCTGTCGAGGGCAATGAGCAGTTCTTC
few	TRBJ2-3	-	TRBV29-1	17	CSVSPQKWRDRTDTQYF	TGCAGCGTTTCACCTCAAAAGTGGCGCGATCGCACAGATACGCAGTATTTT
few	TRBJ2-7	-	TRBV5-6	13	CASSPTGFNEQYF	TGTGCCAGCAGCCCTACAGGTTTCAACGAGCAGTACTTC
-	TRBJ2-7	-	TRBV10-3	12	CAISRTDYEQYF	TGTGCCATCAGTCGGACGGACTACGAGCAGTACTTC
few	TRBJ2-7	-	TRBV10-3	14	CAISGVGVTYEQYF	TGTGCCATCAGTGGGGTCGGCGTGACCTACGAGCAGTACTTC